These 24 T cell receptor beta chains came from one sample sequenced in a study of Graves' ophthalmopathy and Graves' hyperthyroidism. The study amplified TCR beta CDR3 regions using RNA transcripts. Second-round multiplex PCR came after a first-round RT-PCR that employed HTBI primers. TCRdb ran MiXCR on the multiplex PCR reads and lists one entry per CDR3 protein. The repertoire holds hundreds of thousands of distinct CDR3 sequences, 45% seen once, with less than 60% in the top ten. Sequencing was carried out using peripheral blood. The receptors were sampled from an adult man with Graves' ophthalmopathy.

The chain is built from TRBV12-3 or TRBV12-4 and TRBJ2-7; D is perhaps TRBD2 (5 bases). The CDR3 is 14 amino acids. Trimming removed 8 bases from V and 1 base from J, with 15 bases in between. CDR3 region: CASSPLGSSYEQYF. CDR3 coding DNA: TGTGCCAGCTCACCACTAGGGAGTTCCTACGAGCAGTACTTC.

This clonotype has at least ten counts. The gene calls are TRBV7-3 and TRBJ1-3; 9 bases align to TRBD1. There are 13 residues in the CDR3. CDR1 is SGHTA, CDR2 FQGTGA, per germline. V shed 4 bases and J 7 bases; nucleotides not matched to a gene: 2. The CDR3 DNA sequence: TGTGCCAGCAGCTCCGGACAGGGGAACACCATATATTTT. Translation gives CASSSGQGNTIYF.

This clonotype occurred a few times. CDR3 sequence: CASSHGWTGGSYEQYF. CDR3 bases: TGCGCCAGCAGCCACGGATGGACAGGGGGCTCCTACGAGCAGTACTTC. The rearrangement uses TRBV4-1 and TRBJ2-7, with 10 bases lining up with TRBD1. The V segment lost 3 bases and the J segment 0 bases; nucleotides outside the gene matches: 5. The CDR3 consists of 16 residues. The V gene's germline CDR1 is MGHRA and CDR2 YSYEKL.

The V and J genes are TRBV10-2 and TRBJ2-2, with 10 positions matching TRBD2. CDR3 length equals 21 residues. Losses at the gene ends were 10 bases for V and 3 bases for J; bases not matched to a gene: 26. Germline CDR1 is WSHSY and CDR2 is SAAADI. The CDR3, as DNA: TGCGCCACCACTACCCTACGGGACAGTAGGACTAGCGGACGCCACACCGGGGAGCTGTTTTTT. This gives the protein CATTTLRDSRTSGRHTGELFF.

This clonotype was counted ten times or more. This chain joins TRBV6-5 and TRBJ1-5; D remains ambiguous. This CDR3 spans 12 amino acids. V lost 5 bases and J lost 3, with 5 bases in between. The V gene's germline CDR1 is MNHEY and CDR2 SVGAGI. As DNA, the CDR3 is TGTGCCAGCAGTCTTAACAATCAGCCCCAGCATTTT. It is translated as CASSLNNQPQHF.

This clonotype has more than one count but fewer than ten. This rearrangement joins TRBV5-1 to TRBJ1-2; D might be TRBD1 (5 bases). Trimming removed 3 bases at V and 3 bases at J, with 9 bases between. CDR3 length: 13 residues. The germline gives CDR1 SGHRS, CDR2 YFSETQ. CDR3 protein: CASSWDGDYGYTF. The CDR3 coding sequence is TGCGCCAGCAGCTGGGACGGTGACTATGGCTACACCTTC.

Comment on this clonotype: One end of the junction varies from germline; a read error may be responsible. The chain couples TRBV7-9 to TRBJ2-5; 8 nucleotides line up with TRBD1. This CDR3 region has 15 residues. Germline CDR1 reads SEHNR; CDR2 reads FQNEAQ (reference sequence). CDR3 nucleotide sequence: TGTGCCAGCAACTTAGGGACAGGATACCAAGAGACCCAGTACTTC. Amino acid sequence: CASNLGTGYQETQYF. The whole variable domain, filled in from reference TRBV7-9 and TRBJ2-5, reads DTGVSQNPRHKITKRGQNVTFRCDPISEHNRLYWYRQTLGQGPEFLTYFQNEAQLEKSRLLSDRFSAERPKGSFSTLEIQRTEQGDSAMYLCASNLGTGYQETQYFGPGTRLLVL.

This clonotype was seen more than once but under ten times. The V call is TRBV20-1, the J call TRBJ2-7; D is unresolved. Germline-derived CDR1 and CDR2 are DFQATT and SNEGSKA (reference sequence). This CDR3 has 13 residues. The V and J ends lost 2 bases and 5 bases respectively, with 13 bases between them. This chain's CDR3 is CSARTALGNEQYF. The DNA for the CDR3 is TGCAGTGCTAGAACTGCTCTGGGGAACGAGCAGTACTTC.

This clonotype was recorded many times. The chain links TRBV7-8 to TRBJ1-2, with D uncertain. The length of the CDR3 is 15 residues. Germline loops: CDR1 SGHVS, CDR2 FQNEAQ. V lost 1 base and J lost 6, with 15 bases in between. CDR3 in amino acids: CASSLEGSRRHGYTF. CDR3 coding DNA: TGTGCCAGCAGCTTAGAGGGCTCCCGGCGGCATGGCTACACCTTC.

This chain connects TRBV20-1 to TRBJ2-7, with 7 bases fitting TRBD2. The length of the CDR3 is 11 residues. Germline V gene lookup returns CDR1 DFQATT and CDR2 SNEGSKA (reference sequence). CDR3 in DNA: TGCAGCGACGGCCCGGGGGGCGAGCAGTACTTC. Its protein is CSDGPGGEQYF.

The CDR3 bases are TGTGCCAGCACCGAGGGGGTAGTGATGAATGGCTACACCTTC. It translates to CASTEGVVMNGYTF. This chain joins TRBV6-4 and TRBJ1-2, with D perhaps TRBD1 (6 bases). The V gene lost 7 bases and the J gene lost 6 bases, with 18 bases spanning the gap. CDR1 and CDR2 (germline): MRHNA, SNTAGT. CDR3 length: 14 amino acids.

Only one count was recorded for this clonotype. This chain joins TRBV19 and TRBJ1-4; 11 nucleotides agree with TRBD1. V lost 7 bases, J lost 3 bases, and 10 bases stayed unmatched. Germline CDR1 and CDR2: LNHDA and SQIVND (reference sequence). The CDR3 has 17 residues. CDR3 DNA sequence: TGTGCCAGTAAACCAACGGGACAGGGGGTGGCTAATGAAAAACTGTTTTTT. Protein: CASKPTGQGVANEKLFF.

V gene TRBV6-5 combines with J gene TRBJ1-1; D is undetermined. Trimming pared 4 bases from V and 2 bases from J, leaving 11 bases between. The CDR3 has 14 residues. Germline CDR1 and CDR2: MNHEY and SVGAGI. The CDR3 region is CASSSAGSNTEAFF. In nucleotides, the CDR3 is TGTGCCAGCAGTTCGGCGGGCAGCAACACTGAAGCTTTCTTT.

A word on this clonotype: A much larger clone lies one base from this, so it may be a read error. The chain links TRBV10-3 to TRBJ1-5; D unresolved. Trimming stripped 2 bases from V and 6 bases from J, with 5 bases between. This CDR3 contains 12 residues. CDR1 and CDR2 from the germline V gene are ENHRY and SYGVKD. The CDR3 reads CAISEPGQPQHF. DNA of the CDR3: TGTGCCATCAGTGAGCCCGGTCAGCCCCAGCATTTT.

This clonotype was detected a few times. This chain joins TRBV14 and TRBJ2-6, with unresolved D. The germline V and J ends were trimmed by 1 base and 0 bases, with 7 bases remaining between them. The CDR3 runs to 16 residues. Germline V gene sequence: CDR1 SGHDN, CDR2 FVKESK. The CDR3 sequence: CASSQVRLSGANVLTF. For the CDR3, the DNA is TGTGCCAGCAGCCAAGTCAGACTCTCTGGGGCCAACGTCCTGACTTTC.

Ten or more counts support this clonotype. This chain uses TRBV12-3 or TRBV12-4 with TRBJ1-2; TRBD1 matches 8 bases. Trimming removed 6 bases from V and 6 bases from J; junction bases left unmatched: 6. This CDR3 region has 13 residues. The CDR3 region is CASRPTGDDGYTF. CDR3 in DNA: TGTGCCAGCAGGCCGACAGGGGATGATGGCTACACCTTC.

This clonotype has a handful of counts. The V and J genes are TRBV20-1 and TRBJ1-2; a weak D match, TRBD1 (5 bases). This CDR3 is 14 amino acids long. Germline V CDR1 and CDR2: DFQATT, SNEGSKA (reference sequence). V lost 0 bases to trimming and J lost 7 bases, with 15 bases between them. The CDR3 DNA follows: TGCAGTGCTAGAGATGTACAGGAGATAGGTGGCTACACCTTC. As protein: CSARDVQEIGGYTF.

This rearrangement joins TRBV7-9 to TRBJ1-6, with a weak D call TRBD1 (5 bases). V shed 7 bases and J shed 7 bases, with 20 bases lying between them. Germline CDR1 and CDR2: SEHNR and FQNEAQ (reference sequence). This CDR3 contains 16 residues. CDR3 amino acids: CASTGGGNKINSPLHF. CDR3 nucleotide sequence: TGTGCCAGCACCGGCGGGGGGAATAAGATCAATTCACCCCTCCACTTT.

The chain links TRBV15 to TRBJ2-2; D not resolved. There are 15 residues in the CDR3. Germline loops: CDR1 LNHNV, CDR2 YYDKDF (reference sequence). Trimming removed 0 bases at V and 1 base at J, with 6 bases between. This CDR3 is CATSRDQLNTGELFF. In DNA form, the CDR3 reads TGTGCCACCAGCAGAGATCAGCTGAACACCGGGGAGCTGTTTTTT.

This clonotype was recorded only once. At one boundary the junction diverges from the germline segment, which might be a read error. V gene TRBV9 combines with J gene TRBJ2-7, with 9 bases lining up with TRBD1. This CDR3 has 10 residues. Germline CDR1 and CDR2: SGDLS and YYNGEE. The CDR3, as DNA: TGTGCCAGCAGCGCCGCCGGGACAGGGTTC. This codes for CASSAAGTGF.

This clonotype has a count of ten or more. V gene TRBV10-3 combines with J gene TRBJ2-7, with D hard to call. This CDR3 region has 14 residues. Germline V lookup: CDR1 ENHRY, CDR2 SYGVKD. V lost 2 bases and J 0 bases, leaving 8 bases between the germline ends. The CDR3 region has the DNA TGTGCCATCAGTGAGGACCCTGCCTCCTACGAGCAGTACTTC. Protein sequence: CAISEDPASYEQYF.

The chain links TRBV2 to TRBJ2-6; 7 nucleotides match TRBD1. The CDR3 extends over 17 amino acids. Germline CDR1 is SNHLY and CDR2 is FYNNEI. Losses at the gene ends were 5 bases for V and 0 bases for J; bases not matched to a gene: 7. CDR3 DNA: TGTGCCAGCAGTTTCAAGGGGGCGAGCTCTGGGGCCAACGTCCTGACTTTC. It specifies CASSFKGASSGANVLTF. Full variable domain (outside the CDR3, taken from reference TRBV2 and TRBJ2-6): EPEVTQTPSHQVTQMGQEVILRCVPISNHLYFYWYRQILGQKVEFLVSFYNNEISEKSEIFDDQFSVERPDGSNFTLKIRSTKLEDSAMYFCASSFKGASSGANVLTFGAGSRLTVL.

This chain links TRBV12-5 with TRBJ1-2; D perhaps matches TRBD1 (6 bases). Germline values: CDR1 LGHNT, CDR2 FRNRAP. V lost 6 bases to trimming and J lost 7 bases, with 27 bases between them. The CDR3 length is 17 residues. The chain's CDR3 is CASGIGGGADHSSGYTF. The DNA of the CDR3 is TGTGCTAGTGGCATTGGAGGGGGGGCGGACCATAGCAGTGGCTACACCTTC.

The chain carries TRBV2 and TRBJ1-1; D not resolved. This CDR3 has 16 residues. V lost 8 bases to trimming and J lost 1 base, with 20 bases between them. Germline V CDR1 and CDR2: SNHLY, FYNNEI. In DNA, the CDR3 is TGTGCCAGCTCACTGAATTCAGGCCCACAGAACACTGAAGCTTTCTTT. Residues: CASSLNSGPQNTEAFF.